This T cell receptor beta chain was sequenced during a study of shared clonotypes between healthy human individuals. General study results and limits: Donor scarcity curtailed the genetic and exposure-history diversity represented herein.

As concerns this clone: Its antigen is still unknown.

V lost 1 base and J lost 1, with 6 bases in between. CDR3 length: 14 residues. The germline gives CDR1 SGHDN, CDR2 FVKESK. CD45RO-negative, CCR7-positively selected cells formed the naive CD8 fraction, excluding terminally differentiated effector memory CD45RA+ cells. TCRdb's table, derived via immunoSEQ multiplex PCR, lists solely in-frame clones and lacks some. The data show some 740,000 clones, 85% to 95% seen once. The receptor's source is a man aged 30-40 years in good health. The genes are TRBV14 and TRBJ2-3; D is possibly TRBD2 (5 bases). Sequencing input: naive CD8+ T cells sorted from blood. DNA of the CDR3: TGTGCCAGCAGCCAAGTACTAGGCACAGATACGCAGTATTTT. Its translation: CASSQVLGTDTQYF.